This T cell receptor beta chain appears in the sequencing data of a study of cytomegalovirus exposure and HLA in healthy donors. Study summary: The same platform was used for the 130 or so validation repertoires as for the roughly 670 first-cohort repertoires, as reported in a later analysis.

Libraries were prepared by immunoSEQ multiplex PCR; TCRdb keeps only in-frame clonotypes and omits some of them. This sample has 140,000 or so clones, with about nine tenths found just once. Overall study findings and caveats: There were a few CMV-associated chains whose specificity for CMV antigens was confirmed in vitro. Researchers catalogued approximately 170 TCR beta chains as cytomegalovirus-associated.

This clone was picked up one time. Its antigen is undetermined. Germline CDR1 and CDR2: SGHTA and FQGNSA. The length of the CDR3 is 14 residues. The junction had 4 bases not matched to a gene; V was cut back by 1 base and J by 5 bases. The source material was PBMCs. This receptor was obtained from a young man in good health and CMV-seronegative. The chain uses TRBV7-2 and TRBJ2-7; TRBD1 matches 8 bases. In DNA, the CDR3 is TGTGCCAGCAGCTTAGGGCAGGGGGCCCACGAGCAGTACGTC. Protein product: CASSLGQGAHEQYV.